The sequence of this TCR beta chain was determined in a study of shared clonotypes between healthy human individuals. Study in general: Aged 18 to 49, the donors were two women and a few men. Study-level findings and limits: Limitation of the genetic and exposure-history diversity represented came from the few donors.

In germline, CDR1 is PRHDT, CDR2 FYEKMQ (reference sequence). The CDR3 length is 16 residues. With 6 bases clipped from V and 4 bases from J, the junction kept 10 bases outside the gene matches. Sequencing used immunoSEQ multiplex PCR; TCRdb keeps in-frame clones, though not all of them. The sample has hundreds of thousands of clones, about 76% seen once. Details on this clone: Its matching antigen is unknown.

Healthy adults negative for HIV, lacking recent acute infections or vaccinations, served as donors. The chain combines TRBV13 with TRBJ2-1; TRBD2 matches at 9 bases. The clonotype comes from a woman between 40 and 55 years old in good health. Some clones in this sample may be carry-over from other donors' samples. Sequenced material: PBMCs. In DNA form, the CDR3 reads TGTGCCAGCAGATCAGTAGCGGGAGTGCGATACAATGAGCAGTTCTTC. It translates to CASRSVAGVRYNEQFF.